This passage covers 27 T cell receptor beta chains from one sample sequenced in a study of shared clonotypes between healthy human individuals. Data came from immunoSEQ multiplex PCR; TCRdb stores just in-frame clones and leaves some out. Of some 2,000,000 clones in the sample, 85% to 95% were seen once. Material for sequencing was naive CD4+ T cells sorted from blood. The subset here: CD45RA+ positively selected. Receptor source: a man younger than 30 in good health.

The CDR3 loop is CASSYHPEHKLQETQYF. As DNA, the CDR3 is TGTGCCAGCAGTTATCACCCCGAGCACAAGTTACAAGAGACCCAGTACTTC. V and J are TRBV27 and TRBJ2-5, with D uncertain. Germline V gene sequence: CDR1 MNHEY, CDR2 SMNVEV (reference sequence). The V and J ends lost 4 bases and 2 bases respectively, with 20 bases between them. The CDR3 is 17 amino acids.

V usage is TRBV6-5 and J usage is TRBJ1-2; D not resolved. The V end was cut by 1 base, the J end by 2 bases, with 8 bases between. Germline V gives CDR1 MNHEY, CDR2 SVGAGI. The CDR3 loop spans 14 amino acids. CDR3 in DNA: TGTGCCAGCAGTTACTTAGACTCCAACTATGGCTACACCTTC. It encodes CASSYLDSNYGYTF.

J is TRBJ1-4 and V is TRBV7-9; a possible D gene is TRBD1 (5 bases). Germline values: CDR1 SEHNR, CDR2 FQNEAQ (reference sequence). The V end lost 7 bases, the J end lost 5 bases, and 17 bases lay between the germline ends. This CDR3 contains 15 residues. In DNA form, the CDR3 reads TGTGCCAGCACCCCGTCAAACAGGTTAAATGAAAAACTGTTTTTT. This encodes CASTPSNRLNEKLFF.

The rearrangement joins TRBV6-1 to TRBJ2-7, with D uncertain. The CDR3 extends over 14 amino acids. The germline gives CDR1 MNHNS, CDR2 SASEGT. The ends were cut back, 4 bases at V and 2 bases at J, with 12 bases in the middle. The CDR3 protein is CASSAAVPPYEQYF. In DNA form, the CDR3 reads TGTGCCAGCAGTGCTGCGGTTCCCCCCTACGAGCAGTACTTC.

V gene TRBV30 combines with J gene TRBJ2-1; D unresolved. The CDR3 loop spans 11 amino acids. Trimming left V 1 base short and J 7 bases short, with 5 bases between. Germline V gives CDR1 GTSNPN, CDR2 SVGIG (reference sequence). The CDR3 region is CAWSGKNEQFF. The CDR3 DNA follows: TGTGCCTGGAGTGGGAAAAATGAGCAGTTCTTC.

CDR3 DNA: TGTGCCAGCAGCCTGCTTTTAAGGACAGCACTATCTGAAGCTTTCTTT. It translates to CASSLLLRTALSEAFF. This chain joins TRBV5-6 and TRBJ1-1; maybe TRBD1 (6 bases). Trimming shortened V by 4 bases and J by 6 bases, and 22 bases separated the two germline ends. The CDR3 loop spans 16 amino acids. Germline V gene lookup returns CDR1 SGHDT and CDR2 YYEEEE.

V usage is TRBV18 and J usage is TRBJ1-5; D unclear. This CDR3 comprises 13 residues. Germline loops: CDR1 KGHSH, CDR2 LQKENI. The V end lost 4 bases, the J end lost 3 bases, and 7 bases lay between the germline ends. CDR3 residues: CASSQNDNQPQHF. The DNA of the CDR3 is TGTGCCAGCTCACAGAATGACAATCAGCCCCAGCATTTT.

V is TRBV11-2 and J is TRBJ2-7; a possible D gene is TRBD1 (6 bases). Germline loops: CDR1 SGHAT, CDR2 FQNNGV. V was trimmed by 6 bases and J by 2 bases, leaving 8 bases between them. CDR3 length equals 12 residues. CDR3 nucleotide sequence: TGTGCCAGCAGGGACAGCGCCTACGAGCAGTACTTC. Protein sequence: CASRDSAYEQYF. The variable domain in full, completed from reference TRBV11-2 and TRBJ2-7, reads EAGVAQSPRYKIIEKRQSVAFWCNPISGHATLYWYQQILGQGPKLLIQFQNNGVVDDSQLPKDRFSAERLKGVDSTLKIQPAKLEDSAVYLCASRDSAYEQYFGPGTRLTVT.

This rearrangement joins TRBV27 to TRBJ2-7; D is undetermined. This CDR3 has 16 amino acids. Germline-derived CDR1 and CDR2 are MNHEY and SMNVEV (reference sequence). V was shortened by 3 bases and J by 0 bases, with 15 bases between the two germline ends. CDR3 DNA: TGTGCCAGCAGTTTGAATCGGCTAGTCCCCTCCTACGAGCAGTACTTC. This gives the protein CASSLNRLVPSYEQYF.

The gene calls are TRBV5-8 and TRBJ1-6; 11 bases map to TRBD1. Unmatched junction bases numbered 4, after V lost 4 bases and J lost 10 bases. This CDR3 has 14 amino acids. The germline V gene has CDR1 SGHTS and CDR2 YDEGEE. DNA of the CDR3: TGTGCCAGCAGCCCGGACAGGGGGCGATCACCCCTCCACTTT. Translating it yields CASSPDRGRSPLHF. Filled out from reference TRBV5-8 and TRBJ1-6, the complete variable domain reads EAGVTQSPTHLIKTRGQQATLRCSPISGHTSVYWYQQALGLGLQFLLWYDEGEERNRGNFPPRFSGRQFPNYSSELNVNALELEDSALYLCASSPDRGRSPLHFGNGTRLTVT.

The chain has TRBV7-9 and TRBJ2-7; TRBD2 aligns across 8 bases. V dropped 5 bases and J dropped 1; count of bases not matched to a gene: 7. The CDR3 loop spans 15 amino acids. CDR1 SEHNR and CDR2 FQNEAQ come from the germline V gene (reference sequence). The CDR3 DNA follows: TGTGCCAGCAGCCGAAAGGAGCGGGAGTCCTACGAGCAGTACTTC. It is translated as CASSRKERESYEQYF.

The V gene is TRBV5-1, the J gene TRBJ1-4; a weak D match, TRBD1 (5 bases). CDR1 is SGHRS, CDR2 YFSETQ, per germline. CDR3 length equals 15 residues. V was shortened by 4 bases and J by 7 bases, with 17 bases between the two germline ends. The CDR3 nucleotides are TGCGCCAGCAGCACGGGGAGCAGCGGGGGTGAAAAACTGTTTTTT. Translated, it gives CASSTGSSGGEKLFF.

The chain uses TRBV9 and TRBJ2-5; the match to TRBD2 covers 7 bases. This CDR3 comprises 16 residues. The V gene end was trimmed by 4 bases and the J gene end by 2 bases; junction bases not matched to a gene: 11. The germline CDR1 and CDR2 sequences are SGDLS and YYNGEE. The CDR3 nucleotides read TGTGCCAGCAGCACATACGCGGGGAGGGGTCAAGAGACCCAGTACTTC. It codes for CASSTYAGRGQETQYF.

The chain employs TRBV4-1 and TRBJ1-1, with a weak D call TRBD1 (5 bases). The V gene lost 2 bases and the J gene lost 0 bases, with 10 bases spanning the gap. The CDR3 is 15 residues long. CDR1 is MGHRA and CDR2 is YSYEKL in the germline V gene. CDR3 loop: CASSQNEGMNTEAFF. CDR3 DNA sequence: TGCGCCAGCAGCCAAAACGAGGGGATGAACACTGAAGCTTTCTTT.

This CDR3 reads CASSQDRVGLAVNTGELFF. The CDR3 bases are TGCGCCAGCAGCCAAGATCGGGTGGGACTAGCGGTAAACACCGGGGAGCTGTTTTTT. This chain uses TRBV4-1 with TRBJ2-2, with 11 bases matching TRBD2. The CDR3 covers 19 residues. The germline V gene encodes CDR1 MGHRA and CDR2 YSYEKL. With 0 bases clipped from V and 2 bases from J, the junction kept 8 bases outside the gene matches.

The genes are TRBV6-6 and TRBJ1-1; 7 bases are a match to TRBD1. The CDR3 is made up of 16 amino acids. J was trimmed by 12 bases and V by 4 bases; bases with no gene match: 20. Germline assignment: CDR1 MNHNY and CDR2 SVGAGI (reference sequence). Here the CDR3 reads CASSFRQTGSRGETFF. DNA for the CDR3: TGTGCCAGCAGTTTCCGTCAGACGGGGTCCAGGGGGGAGACTTTCTTT.

With respect to this clone: In the same sample, other DNA sequences code for this CDR3. The chain uses TRBV30 and TRBJ1-3, with D perhaps matching TRBD1 (6 bases). Trimming removed 3 bases at V and 0 bases at J, with 9 bases between. This CDR3 is 14 amino acids long. Germline CDR1 reads GTSNPN; CDR2 reads SVGIG (reference sequence). CDR3 in DNA: TGTGCCTGGAGCCAGGGGAGCTCTGGAAACACCATATATTTT. Residues: CAWSQGSSGNTIYF.

This chain connects TRBV5-1 to TRBJ2-1; D remains ambiguous. The CDR3 loop spans 14 amino acids. V lost 0 bases and J lost 3, with 7 bases in between. Looked up from germline, CDR1 is SGHRS and CDR2 is YFSETQ. The CDR3 nucleotides are TGCGCCAGCAGCTTGGGGATTGGCTACAATGAGCAGTTCTTC. Its translation: CASSLGIGYNEQFF.

In this sample, this clone turned up once. This chain joins TRBV7-2 and TRBJ2-7; 7 bases line up with TRBD1. V lost 3 bases, J lost 0 bases, and 5 bases stayed unmatched. Germline lookup yields CDR1 SGHTA and CDR2 FQGNSA. The CDR3 length is 15 residues. CDR3 residues: CASSLWTGSSYEQYF. CDR3 nucleotide sequence: TGTGCCAGCAGCTTGTGGACAGGAAGCTCCTACGAGCAGTACTTC.

As for this clone: The same CDR3 is also encoded by other DNA sequences in this sample. The genes are TRBV5-1 and TRBJ1-1; TRBD1 matches 8 bases. V shed 3 bases and J 0 bases; nucleotides not matched to a gene: 4. The germline V gene has CDR1 SGHRS and CDR2 YFSETQ. The CDR3 totals 15 residues. CDR3 in DNA: TGCGCCAGCAGCTCCGGGACAGGCTTGAACACTGAAGCTTTCTTT. Encoded protein: CASSSGTGLNTEAFF.

The rearrangement links TRBV28 to TRBJ2-7, with D possibly TRBD2 on 5 matching bases. The CDR3 has 14 residues. Germline lookup yields CDR1 MDHEN and CDR2 SYDVKM. Trimming stripped 5 bases from V and 0 bases from J, with 11 bases between. The CDR3, as DNA: TGTGCCAGCAGTACACCGGGGAACTCCTACGAGCAGTACTTC. As protein: CASSTPGNSYEQYF. The full variable domain, in which reference TRBV28 and TRBJ2-7 provide the parts outside the CDR3, is DVKVTQSSRYLVKRTGEKVFLECVQDMDHENMFWYRQDPGLGLRLIYFSYDVKMKEKGDIPEGYSVSREKKERFSLILESASTNQTSMYLCASSTPGNSYEQYFGPGTRLTVT.

Note on this clone: In the same sample, other DNA sequences code for this CDR3. The chain carries TRBV29-1 and TRBJ2-1; 11 positions agree with TRBD2. Germline V gene sequence: CDR1 SQVTM, CDR2 ANQGSEA. This CDR3 is built from 13 residues. V lost 6 bases to trimming and J lost 5 bases; unmatched junction nucleotides: 3. The CDR3 is CSVGTSGDNEQFF. The CDR3, as DNA: TGCAGCGTAGGGACTAGCGGAGACAATGAGCAGTTCTTC.

This clone was picked up one time. The chain carries TRBV19 and TRBJ2-1, with 10 bases matching TRBD2. V gave up 3 bases and J gave up 6 bases; unmatched junction bases: 5. Germline V gives CDR1 LNHDA, CDR2 SQIVND (reference sequence). The CDR3 sequence is 15 residues long. The CDR3 is CASSILAGAPNEQFF. In nucleotides, the CDR3 is TGTGCCAGTAGTATTCTAGCGGGAGCCCCCAATGAGCAGTTCTTC. The whole variable domain, filled in from reference TRBV19 and TRBJ2-1, reads DGGITQSPKYLFRKEGQNVTLSCEQNLNHDAMYWYRQDPGQGLRLIYYSQIVNDFQKGDIAEGYSVSREKKESFPLTVTSAQKNPTAFYLCASSILAGAPNEQFFGPGTRLTVL.

The chain has TRBV2 and TRBJ2-2, with 9 bases fitting TRBD2. J was trimmed by 6 bases and V by 6 bases; bases with no gene match: 11. Germline CDR1 is SNHLY and CDR2 is FYNNEI. The CDR3 is made up of 16 amino acids. The CDR3 region has the DNA TGTGCCAGCAGGAGGGGGACTAGCAGTCCGTCCGGGGAGCTGTTTTTT. The encoded protein is CASRRGTSSPSGELFF.

The gene calls are TRBV27 and TRBJ1-1; no clear D gene. This CDR3 contains 15 residues. Germline CDR1 reads MNHEY; CDR2 reads SMNVEV (reference sequence). Trimming took off 0 bases at V and 4 bases at J, with 12 bases between the two ends. CDR3 protein: CASSLSSRASTEAFF. The CDR3 DNA reads as TGTGCCAGCAGTTTATCGAGCCGGGCGAGCACTGAAGCTTTCTTT.

The V call is TRBV29-1, the J call TRBJ2-1, with a possible D match to TRBD2 (5 bases). The germline V and J ends were trimmed by 1 base and 2 bases, with 6 bases remaining between them. The germline V gene encodes CDR1 SQVTM and CDR2 ANQGSEA. This CDR3 has 13 residues. CDR3 in amino acids: CSVEAAAYNEQFF. In DNA form, the CDR3 reads TGCAGCGTTGAAGCAGCGGCCTACAATGAGCAGTTCTTC.

This clone was observed a single time. The chain recombines TRBV28 with TRBJ1-5; TRBD1 matches at 9 bases. The V gene's germline CDR1 is MDHEN and CDR2 SYDVKM. The trim removed 4 bases at V and 1 base at J, leaving 2 bases unmatched. The CDR3 is made up of 15 amino acids. CDR3 nucleotides: TGTGCCAGCAGTTCGACAGGGGGGAGCAATCAGCCCCAGCATTTT. Amino acids: CASSSTGGSNQPQHF.